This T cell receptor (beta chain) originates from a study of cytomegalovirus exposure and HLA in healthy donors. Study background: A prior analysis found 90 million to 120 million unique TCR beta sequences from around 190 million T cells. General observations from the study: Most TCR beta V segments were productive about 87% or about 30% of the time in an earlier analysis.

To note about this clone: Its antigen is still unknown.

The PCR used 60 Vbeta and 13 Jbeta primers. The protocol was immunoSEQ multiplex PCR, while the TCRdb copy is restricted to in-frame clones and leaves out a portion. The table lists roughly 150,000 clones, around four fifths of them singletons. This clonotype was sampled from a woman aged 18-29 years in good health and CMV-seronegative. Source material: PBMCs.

The CDR3 DNA reads as TGCGCCAGCAGCTTGGCCGGGGGACAGGGGAATGGCTACACCTTC. The encoded protein is CASSLAGGQGNGYTF. The gene calls are TRBV5-1 and TRBJ1-2; TRBD1 matches at 10 bases. V was clipped by 0 bases and J by 6 bases; unmatched bases: 5. This CDR3 spans 15 amino acids. In germline, CDR1 is SGHRS, CDR2 YFSETQ.